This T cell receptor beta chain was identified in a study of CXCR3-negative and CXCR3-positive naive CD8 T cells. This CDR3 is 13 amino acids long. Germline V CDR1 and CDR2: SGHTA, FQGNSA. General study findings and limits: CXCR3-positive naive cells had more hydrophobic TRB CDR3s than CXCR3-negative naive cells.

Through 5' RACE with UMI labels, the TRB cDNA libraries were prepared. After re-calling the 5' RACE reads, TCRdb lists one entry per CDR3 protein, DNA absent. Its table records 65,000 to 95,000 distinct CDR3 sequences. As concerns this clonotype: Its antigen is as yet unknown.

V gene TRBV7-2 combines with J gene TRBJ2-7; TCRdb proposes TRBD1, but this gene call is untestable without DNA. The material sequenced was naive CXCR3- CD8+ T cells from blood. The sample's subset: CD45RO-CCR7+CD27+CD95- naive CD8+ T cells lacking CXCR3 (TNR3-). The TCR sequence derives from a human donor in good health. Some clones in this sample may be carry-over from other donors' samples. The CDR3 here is CASREGSSYEQYF.